The clone carrying this T cell receptor (beta chain) appeared a single time. CDR1 is MNHEY and CDR2 is SVGAGI in the germline V gene. Germline trimming cut 5 bases from V and 4 bases from J; bases unmatched to any gene: 9. The CDR3 extends over 15 amino acids. The sample is drawn from a study of T cell responses to AZD1222 COVID-19 vaccine. TCRdb's table, derived via immunoSEQ multiplex PCR, lists solely in-frame clones and lacks some. This sample carries about 140,000 clones, around 91% of them seen once, and the ten largest clones take about 6%. The genes are TRBV6-5 and TRBJ2-5; 8 nucleotides match TRBD1. The source of this sequence is an adult who received the AZD1222 COVID-19 vaccine. The sequencing used peripheral blood, collected 28 days after the second AZD1222 dose. Written as DNA, the CDR3 is TGTGCCAGCAGTCGACGACAGGGGTATGGAGAGACCCAGTACTTC. Its translation: CASSRRQGYGETQYF.